The rows below give T cell receptor beta chains drawn from one sample of a study of beta chain features in type 1 diabetes. The method was immunoSEQ multiplex PCR; TCRdb's version includes in-frame clones alone and lacks a portion of them. The sample holds 300,000 or so clones, roughly 14% seen once. Sequences were obtained from naive CD4+ T cells from blood. These receptors all come from a young woman with type 1 diabetes. Both conserved end residues are part of each CDR3. Each record gives: V gene, J gene, CDR3 length, CDR3 protein.

TRBV7-3	TRBJ2-2	15	CASSLAGPGTGELFF
TRBV7-9	TRBJ2-1	13	CASSSIRYNEQFF
TRBV7-2	TRBJ2-3	16	CASSLRLAGGPDTQYF
TRBV9	TRBJ1-1	14	CASSPPGGSTEAFF
TRBV25-1	TRBJ2-2	16	CASSESPPGIGGELFF
TRBV4-1	TRBJ2-5	13	CASSQVFRETQYF
TRBV5-1	TRBJ2-1	15	CASSYGEGSYNEQFF
TRBV29-1	TRBJ2-5	16	CSVERVAAASRETQYF
TRBV19	TRBJ2-1	14	CASSGDRAGGEQFF
TRBV9	TRBJ2-1	16	CASSEQRDLHLNEQFF
TRBV11-3	TRBJ2-1	16	CASSPSTSGTHNEQFF
TRBV29-1	TRBJ2-7	11	CSVGIQPVQYF
TRBV28	TRBJ1-2	16	CASSTLGQLEGYGYTF
TRBV11-2	TRBJ2-1	15	CASSLDSGAYNEQFF